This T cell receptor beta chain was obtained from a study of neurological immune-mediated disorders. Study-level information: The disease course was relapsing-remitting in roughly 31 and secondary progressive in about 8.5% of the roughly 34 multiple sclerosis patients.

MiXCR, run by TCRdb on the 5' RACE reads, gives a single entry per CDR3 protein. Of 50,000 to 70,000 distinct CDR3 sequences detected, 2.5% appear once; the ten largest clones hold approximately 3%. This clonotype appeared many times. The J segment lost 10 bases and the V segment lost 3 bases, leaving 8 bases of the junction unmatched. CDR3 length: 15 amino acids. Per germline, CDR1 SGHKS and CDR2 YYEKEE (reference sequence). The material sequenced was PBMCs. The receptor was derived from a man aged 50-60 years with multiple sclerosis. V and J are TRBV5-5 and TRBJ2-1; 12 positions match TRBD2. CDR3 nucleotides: TGTGCCAGCAGCTCGCTAGCGGGGGGGCGAAACGAGCAGTTCTTC. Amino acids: CASSSLAGGRNEQFF.